A single T cell receptor beta chain is shown here with its context. Sequencing used immunoSEQ multiplex PCR; TCRdb keeps in-frame clones, though not all of them. The sample includes 98,000 or so clones, about 93% of them seen just once. This sample was included in a study of T cell changes during pregnancy in multiple sclerosis. Germline V lookup: CDR1 SGHNT, CDR2 YENEEA. Trimming at V came to 4 bases and at J to 7 bases, leaving 10 bases not matched to a gene. This CDR3 is built from 15 residues. V gene TRBV11-3 combines with J gene TRBJ2-1; the match to TRBD2 covers 7 bases. Sequencing used peripheral blood, obtained after pregnancy. This receptor was taken from a female donor with multiple sclerosis, enrolled in a pregnancy study. The CDR3 loop is CASSSGGGVKNEQFF. As DNA, the CDR3 is TGTGCCAGCAGCTCCGGGGGAGGGGTAAAAAATGAGCAGTTCTTC.